Given below is one T cell receptor beta chain in context. The antigen it recognizes is unknown. Being one base from a much bigger clone, this may be a read error. CDR3 length: 15 amino acids, cysteine to phenylalanine. Just the 45-base CDR3 DNA is kept, in frame starting at base 1. Per the germline V gene (reference sequence), SEHNR is the CDR1 and FQNEAQ is the CDR2. V is shortened by 8 bases, J by 0 bases, and the region joining them spans 11 bases. These data are taken from a study of shared clonotypes between healthy human individuals (TCRdb year 2020). For the wider study: The cohort included three men and a couple of women between 18 and 49 years of age. To estimate repertoire size and how much clonotypes are shared between individuals, the study performed deep sequencing of blood TCR repertoires from a handful of healthy adults. Different laboratories and diverse techniques were used to prepare libraries and sequence TCR repertoires, to increase sequencing depth and limit assay-specific biases. Between about 0.85 and 10 billion PBMCs per donor were obtained by leukapheresis.

Findings and caveats that apply to the study as a whole: Because the study included a small number of donors, the genetic and exposure-history diversity represented was limited. Only blood was sampled, and tissue TCR repertoires likely differ from those in blood. Based on pairwise subsampling, the degree of clonotype sharing among donors was expected to be affected by sequencing depth.

The donors were healthy, HIV-negative adults who had no recently reported acute infections or vaccinations. Every donor was a Caucasian adult residing in Nashville, Tennessee, USA. For unsorted samples, 85 million to 100 million PBMCs were counted, and genomic DNA was extracted using the QIAamp DNA Blood Mini kit. Blood was obtained by leukapheresis, after which PBMCs were separated by Ficoll-Histopaque density gradient centrifugation and cryopreserved in liquid nitrogen vapor phase. Using the deep immunoSEQ assay, TCR CDR3 regions were amplified from genomic DNA by multiplex PCR. Genomic DNA extracted from each cell subset was distributed evenly over all wells of several immunoSEQ 96-well plates, and each plate served as one replicate. Each replicate PCR for unsorted PBMC received 300 to 350 ng genomic DNA, equal to tens of thousands of T cell genomes. Unsorted PBMC genomic DNA was sequenced across ten immunoSEQ deep assay plates. The purified libraries were quantified using a Qubit 3.0 fluorometer, sized with a Bioanalyzer 2100, and then quantified again using the KAPA Library Quantification kit. Each immunoSEQ 96-well plate was sequenced on its own single-read 150-cycle Illumina NextSeq 550 flow cell. The authors processed their data as follows. Because only junctional sequences without quality scores were contained in the immunoSEQ output, filtering matching that applied to full-length reads could not be performed. Sequences were annotated with PyIR, a Python wrapper for IgBLAST v1.9, using IMGT germline references to assign V/J genes and CDR3. Reads were filtered out if the reads had weak V/J assignments (E-value above 1e-6), no CDR3, stop codons, out-of-frame junctions, or ambiguous translated residues. V3J clonotypes were defined by identical inferred V gene, J gene, and CDR3 amino acid sequence. To compute the percentage overlap between repertoires, the number of shared unique clonotypes was divided by the size of the smaller repertoire. Richness of each repertoire was evaluated using RTK rarefaction, the Chao1 estimator, and Recon v2.1 estimates of unobserved clonotypes. TCRdb retrieved this table from immuneACCESS and kept in-frame rearrangements only. Not all clones are present; in checked studies, unresolved V genes account for under half, and no reason is known for the remainder. Clonal size and the V and J genes are those of that table, whereas D and trimming came from the DNA. The sample table lists more than 400,000 clones, 81% of them with a count of one. Jointly, the top ten make up roughly 13% of the sample.

This clonotype originated in a woman aged 40 to 50 in good health. Some clones in this sample may be carry-over from other donors' samples. Sequenced: PBMCs. The chain couples TRBV7-9 to TRBJ2-6; 5 matching bases give a weak D call of TRBD1. This receptor has the CDR3 CASGARDSGANVLTF. The nucleotides read TGTGCCAGCGGCGCCAGGGACTCTGGGGCCAACGTCCTGACTTTC.